Presented here are 11 T cell receptor beta chains from one specimen sequenced in a study of cytomegalovirus exposure and HLA in healthy donors. With 60 Vbeta and 13 Jbeta primers, the PCR was carried out. Data came from immunoSEQ multiplex PCR; TCRdb stores just in-frame clones and leaves some out. The sample has about 190,000 clones; 65% to 85% are singletons. What was sequenced was PBMCs. The receptor source for this set is a young woman in good health and CMV-seronegative.

The rearrangement links TRBV19 to TRBJ2-7; 9 bases are shared with TRBD2. The V segment lost 6 bases and the J segment 4 bases; nucleotides outside the gene matches: 7. Germline CDR1 LNHDA, CDR2 SQIVND (reference sequence). This CDR3 is 14 amino acids long. CDR3 DNA sequence: TGTGCCAGTAGCCCCGGGACTAGCAGATACGAGCAGTACTTC. Translating it yields CASSPGTSRYEQYF.

This clone was recorded only once. CDR3 sequence (DNA): TGCAGCGTTGAAGTGTGGGGGAGGCTCTACGAGCAGTACTTC. Its protein is CSVEVWGRLYEQYF. This chain connects TRBV29-1 to TRBJ2-7; TRBD2 might be the D (6 bases). Per germline, CDR1 SQVTM and CDR2 ANQGSEA. V lost 1 base and J 3 bases, leaving 13 bases between the germline ends. The CDR3 is 14 residues long.

V and J are TRBV28 and TRBJ2-1, with D possibly matching TRBD1 (5 bases). V lost 6 bases and J lost 7, with 13 bases in between. CDR3 length equals 13 residues. Germline V gives CDR1 MDHEN, CDR2 SYDVKM. Here the CDR3 DNA reads TGTGCCAGCAGATCGACAGTTCTAAATGAGCAGTTCTTC. This gives the protein CASRSTVLNEQFF. The full variable domain, its missing parts supplied by reference TRBV28 and TRBJ2-1, is DVKVTQSSRYLVKRTGEKVFLECVQDMDHENMFWYRQDPGLGLRLIYFSYDVKMKEKGDIPEGYSVSREKKERFSLILESASTNQTSMYLCASRSTVLNEQFFGPGTRLTVL.

The chain couples TRBV9 to TRBJ1-2; perhaps TRBD1 as D (5 bases). The germline V gene has CDR1 SGDLS and CDR2 YYNGEE. The CDR3 runs 15 residues. Trimming left V 2 bases short and J 4 bases short, with 15 bases between. CDR3 residues: CASSVGGVEPYGYTF. The CDR3 nucleotides are TGTGCCAGCAGCGTGGGAGGGGTCGAACCCTATGGCTACACCTTC.

The chain combines TRBV11-2 with TRBJ1-6, with a possible D match to TRBD1 (5 bases). Trimming took off 5 bases at V and 11 bases at J, with 16 bases between the two ends. The CDR3 runs 14 residues. The V gene's germline CDR1 is SGHAT and CDR2 FQNNGV. The CDR3 DNA follows: TGTGCCAGCAGCCCCGGGGGTCTGGGGCCACCCCTCCACTTT. It encodes CASSPGGLGPPLHF.

The table lists this clone with a few counts. The rearrangement links TRBV6-4 to TRBJ1-6; possible D gene TRBD1, 5 bases. The ends were cut back, 0 bases at V and 9 bases at J, with 12 bases in the middle. Per germline, CDR1 MRHNA and CDR2 SNTAGT. The CDR3 is 15 amino acids. The CDR3 sequence is CASSDSSQGSSPLHF. In DNA form, the CDR3 reads TGTGCCAGCAGTGACTCGAGTCAGGGTAGTTCACCCCTCCACTTT.

This clone has just one count. This chain links TRBV5-1 with TRBJ1-4, with D unresolved. CDR1 is SGHRS, CDR2 YFSETQ, per germline. This CDR3 contains 14 residues. Trimming took off 2 bases at V and 3 bases at J, with 8 bases between the two ends. The CDR3 loop reads CASSFGSPNEKLFF. The CDR3 DNA reads as TGCGCCAGCAGCTTCGGGTCACCTAATGAAAAACTGTTTTTT.

The V and J genes are TRBV5-1 and TRBJ2-7; TRBD2 matches 11 bases. J was trimmed by 3 bases and V by 0 bases; bases with no gene match: 8. Germline loops: CDR1 SGHRS, CDR2 YFSETQ. CDR3 length equals 17 residues. For the CDR3, the DNA is TGCGCCAGCAGCTTGGCTGATAGCGGGGGGGGAAGCTACGAGCAGTACTTC. Its translation: CASSLADSGGGSYEQYF.

This chain links TRBV2 with TRBJ2-5; D possibly corresponds to TRBD1 (6 bases). CDR3 size: 14 residues. Germline V CDR1 and CDR2: SNHLY, FYNNEI. V was pared by 1 base and J by 5 bases, with 11 bases between. The CDR3 region is CASSEGQGLETQYF. DNA for the CDR3: TGTGCCAGCAGTGAAGGTCAGGGGCTGGAGACCCAGTACTTC.

The rearrangement links TRBV10-3 to TRBJ2-5; D possibly corresponds to TRBD2 (6 bases). Judging by the DNA end, TRBJ2-7 fits better; the J call may be wrong. The CDR3 contains 13 residues. Germline CDR1 reads ENHRY; CDR2 reads SYGVKD. The chain's CDR3 is CAISPELAHEQYF. The CDR3 DNA sequence: TGTGCCATCAGTCCCGAACTAGCCCACGAGCAGTACTTC.

The chain links TRBV28 to TRBJ2-1, with 11 bases identical to TRBD2. The CDR3 covers 15 residues. V trimming: 5 bases; J trimming: 5 bases; junction bases outside the gene matches: 5. The germline CDR1 and CDR2 sequences are MDHEN and SYDVKM. Here the CDR3 DNA reads TGTGCCAGCAGTCTTAGCGGGAGGGCCGACAATGAGCAGTTCTTC. This sequence encodes CASSLSGRADNEQFF.